The present entry profiles one TCR beta chain with its context. The antigen is undetermined. The data belong to a study of OX40 agonist ivuxolimab in advanced cancers. Across the whole study: Aged about 20 to 80 with a mean of approximately 60 years, they were 82.7% male. Partial responses were observed in three patients, of whom one had hepatocellular carcinoma and two had cutaneous melanoma. Study conclusions and caveats: Blood T cells, both CD4+ and CD8+, expanded clonally by week 6 at 0.1 to 3.0 mg/kg. Compared with CD4+, CD8+ T cells on average had more expanded clones.

Profiling relied on immunoSEQ multiplex PCR, and the TCRdb table lists in-frame clones only, not all of them. The sample lists about 49,000 clones, around nine tenths seen once, with roughly 1.1% in the top ten. The TCR sequence derives from an adult with an advanced solid tumor such as melanoma, head and neck, liver or kidney cancer. Sequencing used CD4+ or CD8+ T cells sorted from blood, obtained in a trial of the OX40 agonist ivuxolimab.

Here the CDR3 reads CASSQQWGFGKNIQYF. The CDR3 nucleotides read TGTGCCAGTAGTCAACAGTGGGGATTCGGCAAAAACATTCAGTACTTC. The chain links TRBV19 to TRBJ2-4; D is undetermined. The germline CDR1 and CDR2 sequences are LNHDA and SQIVND (reference sequence). V lost 5 bases to trimming and J lost 3 bases, with 17 bases between them. The CDR3 has 16 amino acids.